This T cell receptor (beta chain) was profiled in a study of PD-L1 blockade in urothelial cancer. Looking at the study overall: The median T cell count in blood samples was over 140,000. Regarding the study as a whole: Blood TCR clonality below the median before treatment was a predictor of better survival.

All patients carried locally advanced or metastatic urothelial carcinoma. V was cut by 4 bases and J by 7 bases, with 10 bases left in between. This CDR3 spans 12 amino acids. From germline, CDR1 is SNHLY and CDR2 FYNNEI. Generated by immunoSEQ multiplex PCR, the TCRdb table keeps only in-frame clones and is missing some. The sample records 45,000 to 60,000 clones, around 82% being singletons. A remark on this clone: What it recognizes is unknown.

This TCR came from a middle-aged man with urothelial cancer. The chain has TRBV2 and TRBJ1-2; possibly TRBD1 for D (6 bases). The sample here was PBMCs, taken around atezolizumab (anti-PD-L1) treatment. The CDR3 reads CASSAEGVGYTF. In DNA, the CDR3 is TGTGCCAGCAGTGCTGAGGGGGTTGGCTACACCTTC.